This T cell receptor (beta chain) was observed in a study of OX40 agonist ivuxolimab in advanced cancers. Study-level results: At 0.1 to 3.0 mg/kg, CD4+ and CD8+ blood T cells expanded clonally by week 6. More expanded clones were seen, on average, in CD8+ T cells than in CD4+.

The CDR3 runs to 14 residues. Germline V gene sequence: CDR1 SGHNT, CDR2 YYREEE (reference sequence). V was pared by 4 bases and J by 5 bases, with 15 bases between. This clone has a single count. What it recognizes is unknown. The assay was immunoSEQ multiplex PCR, and TCRdb's table has in-frame clones only and misses some. The sample yields around 67,000 clones, approximately 80% seen once. This chain connects TRBV5-4 to TRBJ2-5; no definite D call. This TCR came from an adult with an advanced solid tumor such as melanoma, head and neck, liver or kidney cancer. Sequencing was performed on CD4+ or CD8+ T cells sorted from blood, taken in a trial of the OX40 agonist ivuxolimab. This CDR3 is CASSTSWGRETQYF. DNA of the CDR3: TGTGCCAGCAGCACATCGTGGGGTCGGGAGACCCAGTACTTC.